This T cell receptor beta chain was recorded in a study of molecular identifiers for immune sequencing clone quantification. V gave up 7 bases and J gave up 8 bases; unmatched junction bases: 11. Germline assignment: CDR1 SEHNR and CDR2 FQNEAQ (reference sequence). This CDR3 has 15 amino acids. To note about this clonotype: Its antigen is unknown.

Regarding the study as a whole: Highly expanded clone sizes could be underestimated by identical TCR molecules sharing a barcode.

Bulk TCR libraries used previously described methods and listed TCR primers. MiXCR, applied by TCRdb to the PCR reads, yields one record per CDR3 protein. The sample has around 460,000 distinct CDR3 sequences, 25% seen once. The J gene is TRBJ2-1, the V gene TRBV7-9, with 10 bases matching TRBD2. The sequenced material came from naive CD8+ T cells from blood, with Jurkat cell RNA spiked in. Subset denoted: FACS-sorted CD8+CD4-CCR7+CD45RA+ naive T cells. This clonotype was obtained from a human donor in good health. Some libraries in this study had Jurkat cell RNA spiked in. CDR3 region: CASKNLAGGLDEQFF. The CDR3 DNA follows: TGTGCCAGCAAAAATTTAGCGGGAGGCCTGGATGAGCAGTTCTTC.